This TCR beta chain is from a study of blood T cell repertoires in COVID-19. Study details: Both acute and convalescent COVID-19 samples were obtained from the United States, Italy and Spain. T cells, B-cell-depleted T cells, or PBMCs provided the cDNA or gDNA that served as material.

This clone was found once. Methods used by the authors: Estimated nucleated cell counts came from reference gene primer amplification. Clones were sequenced by immunoSEQ multiplex PCR, and TCRdb holds only the in-frame ones, with some missing. D and trimming come from the DNA, and the V and J calls and clone size come from that table. The sample has about 310,000 clones; around 84% are singletons. Germline assignment: CDR1 PRHDT and CDR2 FYEKMQ (reference sequence). This CDR3 comprises 21 residues. Losses at the gene ends were 6 bases for V and 0 bases for J; bases not matched to a gene: 21. The TCR comes from a man aged 65 to 85 with acute or convalescent COVID-19. The J gene is TRBJ2-1, the V gene TRBV13; 9 nucleotides match TRBD2. The sequenced sample consisted of peripheral blood. CDR3 sequence: CASSFAQGLGLASGSYNEQFF. The CDR3 nucleotides read TGTGCCAGCAGTTTCGCCCAAGGGCTCGGACTAGCGTCCGGCTCCTACAATGAGCAGTTCTTC.